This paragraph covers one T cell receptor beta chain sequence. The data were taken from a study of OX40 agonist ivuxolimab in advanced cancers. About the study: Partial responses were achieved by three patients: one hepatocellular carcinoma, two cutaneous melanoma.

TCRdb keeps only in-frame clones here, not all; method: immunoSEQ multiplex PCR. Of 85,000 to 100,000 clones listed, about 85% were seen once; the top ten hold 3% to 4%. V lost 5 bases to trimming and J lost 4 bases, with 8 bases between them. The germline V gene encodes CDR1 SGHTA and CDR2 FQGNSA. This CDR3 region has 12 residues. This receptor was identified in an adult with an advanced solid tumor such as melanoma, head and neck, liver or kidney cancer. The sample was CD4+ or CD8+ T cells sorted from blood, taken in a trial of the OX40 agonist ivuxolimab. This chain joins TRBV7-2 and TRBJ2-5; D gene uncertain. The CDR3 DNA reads TGTGCCAGCAGCCAAACGAGAGAGACCCAGTACTTC. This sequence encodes CASSQTRETQYF.